The rows below give T cell receptor beta chains drawn from one sample of a study of blood T cell repertoires in COVID-19. Assay: immunoSEQ multiplex PCR; the TCRdb copy retains only in-frame clones and omits some. The sample holds about 42,000 clones, around 88% seen once. Specimen: peripheral blood. The receptor source for this set is a human donor in a cohort sampled during active COVID-19. Both conserved end residues are part of each CDR3. The D gene is left open where the match is weak. Some rows mark clone size as missing; the rest say once, few, many or name a class of expanded clone.

clone_size	v_call	d_call	j_call	cdr3_aa	cdr3_nt
-	TRBV7-9	TRBD1	TRBJ2-7	CMCQSPTGTGGYEQYF	TGTATGTGTCAATCCCCTACCGGGACAGGGGGTTACGAGCAGTACTTC
-	TRBV10-3	-	TRBJ1-3	CAISERGVGNTIYF	TGTGCCATCAGTGAACGGGGAGTAGGAAACACCATATATTTT
-	TRBV5-1	-	TRBJ1-1	CASSPLQGPDTEAFF	TGCGCCAGCAGCCCCTTACAGGGCCCCGACACTGAAGCTTTCTTT
-	TRBV7-2	TRBD1	TRBJ1-5	CASSLRTGGSNQPQHF	TGTGCCAGCAGCTTAAGAACAGGGGGTAGCAATCAGCCCCAGCATTTT
-	TRBV6-5	TRBD2	TRBJ2-1	CASTSGGTYNEQFF	TGTGCCAGCACTAGCGGGGGCACCTACAATGAGCAGTTCTTC
-	TRBV5-4	-	TRBJ2-2	CASSPGHPNTGELFF	TGTGCCAGCAGCCCGGGACACCCGAACACCGGGGAGCTGTTTTTT
-	TRBV5-1	TRBD2	TRBJ2-7	CASSLGLAGGRFQPYEQYF	TGCGCCAGCAGCTTGGGTCTAGCGGGGGGGCGATTTCAACCCTACGAGCAGTACTTC
-	TRBV9	-	TRBJ2-7	CASSVGSSPTIYEQYF	TGTGCCAGCAGCGTAGGATCGAGCCCCACTATCTACGAGCAGTACTTC
-	TRBV19	-	TRBJ1-2	CASTNPKGRGMYGYTF	TGTGCCAGTACTAACCCTAAGGGACGGGGGATGTATGGCTACACCTTC
-	TRBV7-2	TRBD1	TRBJ1-3	CASSQTGYANTIYF	TGTGCCAGCAGCCAGACAGGGTACGCAAACACCATATATTTT
-	TRBV28	-	TRBJ2-7	CASSLHPPGTAEQYF	TGTGCCAGCAGTCTTCACCCCCCGGGAACAGCCGAGCAGTACTTC
-	TRBV4-3	TRBD1	TRBJ1-1	CASSQVGKDRRGSMNTEAFF	TGCGCCAGCAGCCAAGTGGGGAAGGACAGGAGGGGATCAATGAACACTGAAGCTTTCTTT
-	TRBV24-1	TRBD1	TRBJ2-2	CATSAPGTGGELFF	TGTGCCACCAGTGCTCCAGGGACAGGCGGGGAGCTGTTTTTT
-	TRBV7-8	TRBD2	TRBJ2-7	CASSLGSGNSYEQYF	TGTGCCAGCAGCTTAGGTAGCGGGAACTCCTACGAGCAGTACTTC
-	TRBV5-1	-	TRBJ2-1	CASSLEGDNNEQFF	TGCGCCAGCAGCTTGGAGGGGGATAACAATGAGCAGTTCTTC
medium-sized	TRBV6-2/TRBV6-3	TRBD2	TRBJ2-3	CASSTSGGATDTQYF	TGTGCCAGCAGCACTAGCGGGGGGGCTACAGATACGCAGTATTTT